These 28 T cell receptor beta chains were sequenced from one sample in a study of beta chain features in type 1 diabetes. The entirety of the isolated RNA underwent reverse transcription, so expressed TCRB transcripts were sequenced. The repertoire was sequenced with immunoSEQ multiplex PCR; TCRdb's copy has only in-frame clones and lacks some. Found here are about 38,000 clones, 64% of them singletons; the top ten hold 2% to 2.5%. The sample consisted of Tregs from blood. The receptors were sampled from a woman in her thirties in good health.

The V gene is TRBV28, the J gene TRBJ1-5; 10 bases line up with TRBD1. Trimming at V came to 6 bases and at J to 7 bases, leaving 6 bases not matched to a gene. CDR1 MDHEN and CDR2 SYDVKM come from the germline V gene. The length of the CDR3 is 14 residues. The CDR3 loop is CASSSGTGAQPQHF. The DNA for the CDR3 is TGTGCCAGCAGCTCCGGGACAGGGGCCCAGCCCCAGCATTTT.

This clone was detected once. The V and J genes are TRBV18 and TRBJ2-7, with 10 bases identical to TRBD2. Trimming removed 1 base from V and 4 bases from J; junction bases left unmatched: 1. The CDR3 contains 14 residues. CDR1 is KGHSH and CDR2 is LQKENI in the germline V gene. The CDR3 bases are TGTGCCAGCTCACCACTGGGACTAGCGTACGAGCAGTACTTC. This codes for CASSPLGLAYEQYF.

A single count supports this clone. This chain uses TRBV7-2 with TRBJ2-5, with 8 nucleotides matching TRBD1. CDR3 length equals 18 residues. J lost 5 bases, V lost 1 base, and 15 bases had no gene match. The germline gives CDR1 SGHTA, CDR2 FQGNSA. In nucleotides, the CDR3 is TGTGCCAGCAGCTTAGTACACGGGACAGGCCCTGCGGAGGAGACCCAGTACTTC. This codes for CASSLVHGTGPAEETQYF.

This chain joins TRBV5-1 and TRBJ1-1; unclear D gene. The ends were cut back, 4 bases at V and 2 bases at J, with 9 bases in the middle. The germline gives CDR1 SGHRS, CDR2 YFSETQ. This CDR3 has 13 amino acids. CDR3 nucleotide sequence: TGCGCCAGCAGCACTAATGAAAACACTGAAGCTTTCTTT. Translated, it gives CASSTNENTEAFF.

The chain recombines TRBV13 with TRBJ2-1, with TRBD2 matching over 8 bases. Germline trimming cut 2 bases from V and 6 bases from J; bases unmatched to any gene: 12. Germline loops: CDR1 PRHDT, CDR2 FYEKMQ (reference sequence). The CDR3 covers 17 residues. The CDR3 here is CASSLSRTGGRTNEQFF. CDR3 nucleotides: TGTGCCAGCAGCTTATCCCGGACTGGCGGGAGGACCAATGAGCAGTTCTTC.

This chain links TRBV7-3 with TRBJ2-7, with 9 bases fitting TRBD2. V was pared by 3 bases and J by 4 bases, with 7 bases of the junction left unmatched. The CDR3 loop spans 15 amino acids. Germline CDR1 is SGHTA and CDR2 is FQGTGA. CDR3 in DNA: TGTGCCAGCAGCTTGGCGGGAGGGCCGGCATACGAGCAGTACTTC. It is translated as CASSLAGGPAYEQYF.

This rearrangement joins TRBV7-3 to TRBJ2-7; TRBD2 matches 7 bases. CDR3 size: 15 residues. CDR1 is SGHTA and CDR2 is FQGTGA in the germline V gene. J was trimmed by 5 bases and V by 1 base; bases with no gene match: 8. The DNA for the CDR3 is TGTGCCAGCAGCTTAAACGGCGGGAGTTTCAACGAGCAGTACTTC. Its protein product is CASSLNGGSFNEQYF.

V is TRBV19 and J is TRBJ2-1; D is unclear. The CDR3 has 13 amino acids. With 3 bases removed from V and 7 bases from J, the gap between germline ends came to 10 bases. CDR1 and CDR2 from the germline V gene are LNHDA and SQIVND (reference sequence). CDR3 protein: CASSILPPNEQFF. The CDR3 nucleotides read TGTGCCAGTAGTATTCTCCCCCCGAATGAGCAGTTCTTC. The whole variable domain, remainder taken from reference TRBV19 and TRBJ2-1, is DGGITQSPKYLFRKEGQNVTLSCEQNLNHDAMYWYRQDPGQGLRLIYYSQIVNDFQKGDIAEGYSVSREKKESFPLTVTSAQKNPTAFYLCASSILPPNEQFFGPGTRLTVL.

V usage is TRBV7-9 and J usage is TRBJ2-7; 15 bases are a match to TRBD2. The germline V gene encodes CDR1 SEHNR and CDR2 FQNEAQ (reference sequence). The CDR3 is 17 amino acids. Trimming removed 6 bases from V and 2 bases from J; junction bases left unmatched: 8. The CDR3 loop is CASRGPGLAGGTYEQYF. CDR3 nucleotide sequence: TGTGCCAGCAGGGGGCCGGGACTAGCGGGAGGAACCTACGAGCAGTACTTC.

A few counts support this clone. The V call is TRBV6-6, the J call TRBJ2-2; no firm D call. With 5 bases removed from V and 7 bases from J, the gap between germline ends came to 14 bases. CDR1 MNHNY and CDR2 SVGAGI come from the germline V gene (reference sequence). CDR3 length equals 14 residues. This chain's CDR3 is CASSTRPAIGELFF. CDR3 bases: TGTGCCAGCAGTACCCGACCAGCGATCGGGGAGCTGTTTTTT.

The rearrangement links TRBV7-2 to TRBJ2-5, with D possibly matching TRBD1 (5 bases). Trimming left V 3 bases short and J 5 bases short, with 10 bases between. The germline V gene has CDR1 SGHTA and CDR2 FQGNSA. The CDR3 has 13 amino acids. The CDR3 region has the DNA TGTGCCAGCAGCTTTGGAAGGGGTGAGACCCAGTACTTC. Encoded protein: CASSFGRGETQYF.

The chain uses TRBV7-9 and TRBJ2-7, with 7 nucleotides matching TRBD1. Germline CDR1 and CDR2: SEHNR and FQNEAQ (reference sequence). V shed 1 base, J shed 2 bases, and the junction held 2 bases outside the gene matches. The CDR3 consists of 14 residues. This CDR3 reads CASSLGQGAYEQYF. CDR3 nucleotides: TGTGCCAGCAGCTTAGGACAGGGAGCCTACGAGCAGTACTTC.

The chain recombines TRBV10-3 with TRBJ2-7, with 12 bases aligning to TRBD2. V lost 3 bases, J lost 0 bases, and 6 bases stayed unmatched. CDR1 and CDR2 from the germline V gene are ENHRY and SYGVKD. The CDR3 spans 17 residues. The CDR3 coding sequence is TGTGCCATCAGTGACCTCACTAGCGGGAGGCACTCCTACGAGCAGTACTTC. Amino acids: CAISDLTSGRHSYEQYF.

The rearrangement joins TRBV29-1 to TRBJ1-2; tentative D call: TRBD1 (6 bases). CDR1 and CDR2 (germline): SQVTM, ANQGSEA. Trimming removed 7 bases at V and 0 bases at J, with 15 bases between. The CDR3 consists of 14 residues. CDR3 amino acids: CSADADSSNYGYTF. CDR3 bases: TGCAGCGCCGACGCGGACAGCTCTAACTATGGCTACACCTTC.

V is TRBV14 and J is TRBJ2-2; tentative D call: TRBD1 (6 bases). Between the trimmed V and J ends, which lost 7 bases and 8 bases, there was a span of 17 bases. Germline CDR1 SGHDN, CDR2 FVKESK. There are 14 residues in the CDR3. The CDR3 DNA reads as TGTGCCAGCACCTCATCGGGACAAATAGGGGAGCTGTTTTTT. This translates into CASTSSGQIGELFF.

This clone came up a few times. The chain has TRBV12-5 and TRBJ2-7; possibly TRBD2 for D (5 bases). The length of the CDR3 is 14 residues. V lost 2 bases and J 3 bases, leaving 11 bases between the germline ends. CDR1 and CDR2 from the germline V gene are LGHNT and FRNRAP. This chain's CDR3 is CASGLSPGGYEQYF. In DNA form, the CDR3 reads TGTGCTAGTGGTTTGTCGCCCGGAGGCTACGAGCAGTACTTC.

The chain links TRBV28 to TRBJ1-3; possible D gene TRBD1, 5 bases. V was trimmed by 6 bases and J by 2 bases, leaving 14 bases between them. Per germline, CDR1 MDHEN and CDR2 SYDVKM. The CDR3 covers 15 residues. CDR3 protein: CASREQGVAGNTIYF. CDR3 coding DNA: TGTGCCAGCAGGGAGCAAGGGGTAGCTGGAAACACCATATATTTT.

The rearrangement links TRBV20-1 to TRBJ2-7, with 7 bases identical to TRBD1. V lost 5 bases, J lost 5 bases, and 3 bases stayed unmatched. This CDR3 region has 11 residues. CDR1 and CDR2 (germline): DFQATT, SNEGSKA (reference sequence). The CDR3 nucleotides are TGCAGTGCTCCCGGACAGGACGAGCAGTACTTC. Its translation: CSAPGQDEQYF.

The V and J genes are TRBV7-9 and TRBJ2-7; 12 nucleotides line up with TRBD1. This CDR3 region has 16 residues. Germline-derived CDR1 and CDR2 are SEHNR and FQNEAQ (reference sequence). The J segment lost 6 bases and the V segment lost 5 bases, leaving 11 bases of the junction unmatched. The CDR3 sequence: CASSSTPGQGAAEQYF. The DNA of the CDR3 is TGTGCCAGCAGCAGTACCCCGGGACAGGGGGCCGCCGAGCAGTACTTC.

The CDR3 bases are TGTGCCAGCAGCCCCGGGACAGGGAGTTTGTCCGTCCACGAGCAGTACTTC. This sequence encodes CASSPGTGSLSVHEQYF. The gene calls are TRBV5-5 and TRBJ2-7; 9 bases match TRBD1. CDR1 SGHKS and CDR2 YYEKEE come from the germline V gene (reference sequence). The CDR3 spans 17 residues. Losses at the gene ends were 4 bases for V and 5 bases for J; bases not matched to a gene: 16.

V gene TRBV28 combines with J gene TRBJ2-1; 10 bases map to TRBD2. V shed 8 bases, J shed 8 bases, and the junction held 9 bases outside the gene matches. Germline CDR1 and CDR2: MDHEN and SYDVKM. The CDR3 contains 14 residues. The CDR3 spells CASAPAGTSDEQFF. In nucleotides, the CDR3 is TGTGCCAGCGCCCCCGCCGGGACTAGCGATGAGCAGTTCTTC.

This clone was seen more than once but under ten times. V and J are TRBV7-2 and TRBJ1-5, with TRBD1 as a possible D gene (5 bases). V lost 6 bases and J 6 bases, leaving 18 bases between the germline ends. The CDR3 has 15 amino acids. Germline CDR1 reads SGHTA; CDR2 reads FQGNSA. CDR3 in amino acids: CASRGDGGAAQPQHF. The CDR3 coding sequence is TGTGCCAGCAGGGGGGACGGAGGGGCGGCTCAGCCCCAGCATTTT.

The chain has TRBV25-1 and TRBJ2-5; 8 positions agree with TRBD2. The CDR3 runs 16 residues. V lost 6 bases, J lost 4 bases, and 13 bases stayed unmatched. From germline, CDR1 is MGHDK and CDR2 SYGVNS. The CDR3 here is CASSKTSGGLGETQYF. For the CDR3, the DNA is TGTGCCAGCAGCAAAACTAGCGGAGGACTAGGAGAGACCCAGTACTTC. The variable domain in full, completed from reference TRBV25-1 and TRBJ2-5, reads EADIYQTPRYLVIGTGKKITLECSQTMGHDKMYWYQQDPGMELHLIHYSYGVNSTEKGDLSSESTVSRIRTEHFPLTLESARPSHTSQYLCASSKTSGGLGETQYFGPGTRLLVL.

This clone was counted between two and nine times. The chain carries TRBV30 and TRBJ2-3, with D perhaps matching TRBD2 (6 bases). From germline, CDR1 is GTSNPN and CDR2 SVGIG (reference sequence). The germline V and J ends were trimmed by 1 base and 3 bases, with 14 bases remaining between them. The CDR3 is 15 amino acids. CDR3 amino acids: CAWSARNRGTDTQYF. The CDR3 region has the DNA TGTGCCTGGAGTGCCAGAAACCGGGGGACAGATACGCAGTATTTT.

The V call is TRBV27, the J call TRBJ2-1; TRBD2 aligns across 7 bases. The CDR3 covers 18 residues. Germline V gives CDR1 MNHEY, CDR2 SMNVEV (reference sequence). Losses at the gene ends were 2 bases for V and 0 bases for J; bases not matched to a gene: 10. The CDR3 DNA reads TGTGCCAGCAGTTTAATTGGGGGTGGGAGGGGCTCCTACAATGAGCAGTTCTTC. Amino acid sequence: CASSLIGGGRGSYNEQFF.

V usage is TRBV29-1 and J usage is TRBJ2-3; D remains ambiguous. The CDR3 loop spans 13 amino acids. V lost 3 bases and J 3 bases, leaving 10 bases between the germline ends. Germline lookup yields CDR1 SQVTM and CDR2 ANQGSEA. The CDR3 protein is CSVEFGGTDTQYF. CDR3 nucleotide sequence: TGCAGCGTTGAGTTTGGCGGAACAGATACGCAGTATTTT.

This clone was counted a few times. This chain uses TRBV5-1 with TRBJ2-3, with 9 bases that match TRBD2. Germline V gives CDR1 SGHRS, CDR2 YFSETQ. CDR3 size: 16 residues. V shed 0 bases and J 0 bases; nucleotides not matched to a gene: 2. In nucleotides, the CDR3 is TGCGCCAGCAGCTTGGCCCTAGCGGGGAGCACAGATACGCAGTATTTT. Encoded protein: CASSLALAGSTDTQYF.

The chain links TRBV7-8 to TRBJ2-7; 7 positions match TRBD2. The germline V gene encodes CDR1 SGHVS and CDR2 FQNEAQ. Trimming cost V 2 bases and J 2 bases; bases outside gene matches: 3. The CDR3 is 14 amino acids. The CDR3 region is CASSLLAEAYEQYF. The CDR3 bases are TGTGCCAGCAGCTTACTAGCGGAAGCCTACGAGCAGTACTTC.